This T cell receptor (beta chain) was recorded in a study of T-cell memory formation after mild COVID-19. This clonotype was recorded a few times. The antigen is not known. Study results and limitations: CD8+ contracting clones occupied EMRA, while CD4+ ones occupied mainly CM and EM.

CDR3 size: 17 residues. V lost 1 base and J lost 4, with 18 bases in between. Germline V CDR1 and CDR2: SGHVS, FQNEAQ. In TCRdb, the 5' RACE reads were re-called with MiXCR into one record per CDR3 protein. This table has roughly 510,000 distinct CDR3 sequences, approximately 15% appearing once. The sequencing sample was made of PBMCs or a T cell subset sorted from them (not recorded which). V is TRBV7-8 and J is TRBJ2-3, with D perhaps matching TRBD1 (6 bases). The clonotype was recovered from an adult woman who had mild COVID-19 (a few samples of this study predate the infection). Cell type and time point are not known. In DNA form, the CDR3 reads TGTGCCAGCAGCTTAGTGGGGGTCGGGCAGGGGCCAGATACGCAGTATTTT. Translating gives CASSLVGVGQGPDTQYF.